This TCR beta chain is from a study of CD8+ T cells in alopecia areata. Study-level points and caveats: It was lesional scalp, especially alopecia totalis/universalis, that showed higher clonality than normal scalp.

In each case, RNA was isolated and then reverse transcribed into cDNA as the sequencing template. The assay was immunoSEQ multiplex PCR, and TCRdb's table has in-frame clones only and misses some. The sample contains around 300,000 clones, 60% of which appear only once. Trimming cost V 0 bases and J 6 bases, with 11 bases left between them. Germline-derived CDR1 and CDR2 are MGHRA and YSYEKL. This CDR3 has 15 residues. Regarding this clone: Its target is unknown.

The treatment was: oral pan-JAK inhibitor, 5-10 mg twice daily. V is TRBV4-1 and J is TRBJ2-2; D ambiguous. This TCR was recovered from a human donor with alopecia areata. Sequenced here: CD4+ T cells sorted from blood, sampled around week 54, from a patient treated with tofacitinib. The chain's CDR3 is CASSQEGSRSGELFF. In DNA form, the CDR3 reads TGCGCCAGCAGCCAAGAGGGGTCGAGATCCGGGGAGCTGTTTTTT.